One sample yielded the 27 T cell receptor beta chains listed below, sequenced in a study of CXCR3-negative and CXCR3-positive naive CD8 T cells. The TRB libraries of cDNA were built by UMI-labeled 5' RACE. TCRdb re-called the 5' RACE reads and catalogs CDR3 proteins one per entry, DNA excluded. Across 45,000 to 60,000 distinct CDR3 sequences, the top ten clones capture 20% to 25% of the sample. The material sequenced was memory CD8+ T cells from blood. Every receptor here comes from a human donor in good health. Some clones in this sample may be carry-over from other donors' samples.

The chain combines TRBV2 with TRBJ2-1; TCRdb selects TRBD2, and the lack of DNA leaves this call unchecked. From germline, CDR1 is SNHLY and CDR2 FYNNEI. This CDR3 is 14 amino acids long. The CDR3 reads CASLLAGGPDEQFF.

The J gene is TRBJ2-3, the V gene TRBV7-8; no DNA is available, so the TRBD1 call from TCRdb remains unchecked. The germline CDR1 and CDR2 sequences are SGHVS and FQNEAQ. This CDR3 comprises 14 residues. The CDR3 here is CASSAGGSTDTQYF.

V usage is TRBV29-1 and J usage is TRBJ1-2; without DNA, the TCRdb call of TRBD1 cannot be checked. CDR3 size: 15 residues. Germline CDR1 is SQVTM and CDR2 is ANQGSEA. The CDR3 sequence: CSVEGDTDGDYGYTF.

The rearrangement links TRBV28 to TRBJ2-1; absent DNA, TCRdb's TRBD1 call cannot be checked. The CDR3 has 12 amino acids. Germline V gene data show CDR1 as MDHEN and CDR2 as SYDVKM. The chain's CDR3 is CASSFQGSEQFF.

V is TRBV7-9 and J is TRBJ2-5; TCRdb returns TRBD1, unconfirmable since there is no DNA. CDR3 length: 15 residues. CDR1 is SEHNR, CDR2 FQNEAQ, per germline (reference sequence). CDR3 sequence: CASSLARDGRETQYF.

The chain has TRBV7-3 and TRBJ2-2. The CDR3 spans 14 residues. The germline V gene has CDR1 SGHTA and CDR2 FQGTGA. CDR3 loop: CASSFFGDTGELFF.

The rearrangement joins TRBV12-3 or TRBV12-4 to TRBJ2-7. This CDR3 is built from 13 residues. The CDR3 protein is CASSLEGLGEQYF.

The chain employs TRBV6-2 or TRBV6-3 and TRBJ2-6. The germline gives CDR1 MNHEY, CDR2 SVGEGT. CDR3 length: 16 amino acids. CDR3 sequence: CASSYRVVSGANVLTF.

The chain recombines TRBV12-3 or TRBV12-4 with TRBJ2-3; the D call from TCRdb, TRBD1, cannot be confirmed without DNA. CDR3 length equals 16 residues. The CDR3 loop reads CASIPKGQLVKDTQYF.

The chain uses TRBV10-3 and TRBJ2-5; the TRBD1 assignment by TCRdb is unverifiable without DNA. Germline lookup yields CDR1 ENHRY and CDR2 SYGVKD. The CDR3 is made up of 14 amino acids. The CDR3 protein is CAISDPAGQETQYF.

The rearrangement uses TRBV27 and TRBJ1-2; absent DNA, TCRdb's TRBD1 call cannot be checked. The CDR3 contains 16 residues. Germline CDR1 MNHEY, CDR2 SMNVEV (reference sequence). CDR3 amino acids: CASSLIPGQGPHGYTF.

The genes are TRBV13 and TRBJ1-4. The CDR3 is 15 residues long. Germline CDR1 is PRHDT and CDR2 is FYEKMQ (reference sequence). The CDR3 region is CASSLGTPTNEKLFF.

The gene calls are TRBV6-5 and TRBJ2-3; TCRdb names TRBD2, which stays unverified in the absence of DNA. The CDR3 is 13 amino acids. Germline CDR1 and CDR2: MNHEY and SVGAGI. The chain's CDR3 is CASSPLSLDTQYF.

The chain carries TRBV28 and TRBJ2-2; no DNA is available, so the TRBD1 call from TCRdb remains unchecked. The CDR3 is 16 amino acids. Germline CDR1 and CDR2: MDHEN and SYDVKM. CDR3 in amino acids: CASSLIVVPGTGELFF.

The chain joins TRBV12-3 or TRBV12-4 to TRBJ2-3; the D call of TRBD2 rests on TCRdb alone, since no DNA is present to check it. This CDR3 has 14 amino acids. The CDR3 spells CASTPPQGSDTQYF.

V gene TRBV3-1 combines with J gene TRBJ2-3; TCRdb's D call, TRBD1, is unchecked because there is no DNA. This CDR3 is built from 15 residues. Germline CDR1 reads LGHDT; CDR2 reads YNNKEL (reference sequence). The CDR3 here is CASSPRGGWADTQYF.

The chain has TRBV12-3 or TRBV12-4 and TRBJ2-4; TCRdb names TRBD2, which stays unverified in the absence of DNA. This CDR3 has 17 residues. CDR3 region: CASSSSGRPEGVNIQYF.

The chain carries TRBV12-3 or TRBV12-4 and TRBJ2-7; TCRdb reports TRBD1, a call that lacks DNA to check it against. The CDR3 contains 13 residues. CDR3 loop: CASSLTASYEQYF.

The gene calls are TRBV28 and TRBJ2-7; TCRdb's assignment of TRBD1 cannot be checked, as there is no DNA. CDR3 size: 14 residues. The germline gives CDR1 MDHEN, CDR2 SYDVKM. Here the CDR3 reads CASSGRDRGYEQYF.

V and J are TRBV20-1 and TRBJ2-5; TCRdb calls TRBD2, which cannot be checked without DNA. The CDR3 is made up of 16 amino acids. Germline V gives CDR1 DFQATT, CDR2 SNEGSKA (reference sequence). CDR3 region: CSAGGRDRALWETQYF.

The CDR3 region is CASSLAGWAAGELFF. The J gene is TRBJ2-2, the V gene TRBV7-2; TCRdb lists TRBD2, though no DNA is available to test this call. CDR1 and CDR2 (germline): SGHTA, FQGNSA. The CDR3 sequence is 15 residues long.

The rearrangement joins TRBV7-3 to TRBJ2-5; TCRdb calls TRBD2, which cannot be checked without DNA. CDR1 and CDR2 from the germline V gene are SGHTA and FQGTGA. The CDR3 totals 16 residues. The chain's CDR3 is CASSLDPGGLQETQYF.

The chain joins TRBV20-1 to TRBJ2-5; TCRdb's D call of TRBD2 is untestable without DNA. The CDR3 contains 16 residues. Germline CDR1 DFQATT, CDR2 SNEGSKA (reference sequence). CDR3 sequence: CSARKLAGESGETQYF.

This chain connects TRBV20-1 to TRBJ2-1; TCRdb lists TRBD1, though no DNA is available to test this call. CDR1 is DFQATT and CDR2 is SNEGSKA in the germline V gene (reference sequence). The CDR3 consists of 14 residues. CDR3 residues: CSATTGEAYNEQFF.

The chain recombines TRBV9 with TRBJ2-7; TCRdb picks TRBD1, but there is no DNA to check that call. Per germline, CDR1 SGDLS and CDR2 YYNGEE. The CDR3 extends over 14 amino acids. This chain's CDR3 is CASSPSGQSYEQYF.

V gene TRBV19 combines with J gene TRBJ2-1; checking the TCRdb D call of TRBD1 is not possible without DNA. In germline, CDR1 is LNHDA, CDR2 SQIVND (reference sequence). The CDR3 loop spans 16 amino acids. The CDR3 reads CASSIGYRAFYNEQFF. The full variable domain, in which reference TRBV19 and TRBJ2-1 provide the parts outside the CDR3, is DGGITQSPKYLFRKEGQNVTLSCEQNLNHDAMYWYRQDPGQGLRLIYYSQIVNDFQKGDIAEGYSVSREKKESFPLTVTSAQKNPTAFYLCASSIGYRAFYNEQFFGPGTRLTVL.

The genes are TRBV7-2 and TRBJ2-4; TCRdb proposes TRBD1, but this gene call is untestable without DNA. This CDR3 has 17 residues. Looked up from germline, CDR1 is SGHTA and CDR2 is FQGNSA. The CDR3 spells CASSQPLWAGAKNIQYF.